These T cell receptor beta chains were read from a single sample in a study of T cell responses to AZD1222 COVID-19 vaccine. The protocol was immunoSEQ multiplex PCR, while the TCRdb copy is restricted to in-frame clones and leaves out a portion. Found here are around 110,000 clones, approximately 85% of them singletons; the top ten hold more than 3%. This material consisted of peripheral blood, taken on day 0 of MenACWY control vaccination. The source of these receptors is an adult in good health. Both conserved end residues are part of each CDR3. A D gene is named only where the DNA matches it firmly. Clone sizes are given selectively: once, few, many, or a class where the clone is expanded.

D gene: .
clone size: .
V gene: TRBV19
J gene: TRBJ1-1
CDR3 protein: CASQGSYTEAFF
CDR3 DNA: TGTGCCAGTCAGGGATCCTACACTGAAGCTTTCTTT

D gene: .
clone size: .
V gene: TRBV7-2
J gene: TRBJ1-5
CDR3 protein: CASSPIQGVNQPQHF
CDR3 DNA: TGTGCCAGCAGCCCAATACAGGGTGTCAATCAGCCCCAGCATTTT

D gene: .
clone size: .
V gene: TRBV30
J gene: TRBJ2-5
CDR3 protein: CAWSLQGVGSRTQYF
CDR3 DNA: TGTGCCTGGAGCCTACAGGGAGTAGGGAGTAGGACCCAGTACTTC

D gene: .
clone size: .
V gene: TRBV2
J gene: TRBJ1-1
CDR3 protein: CASSWTVEAFF
CDR3 DNA: TGTGCCAGCAGTTGGACAGTTGAAGCTTTCTTT

D gene: TRBD2
clone size: .
V gene: TRBV7-3
J gene: TRBJ2-3
CDR3 protein: CASSLAGGRDTQYF
CDR3 DNA: TGTGCCAGCAGCTTAGCGGGGGGGAGAGATACGCAGTATTTT

D gene: TRBD2
clone size: .
V gene: TRBV28
J gene: TRBJ2-7
CDR3 protein: CASSIGGRAYEQYF
CDR3 DNA: TGTGCCAGCAGTATAGGAGGGAGGGCCTACGAGCAGTACTTC

D gene: .
clone size: .
V gene: TRBV30
J gene: TRBJ1-2
CDR3 protein: CAWTGRANYGYTF
CDR3 DNA: TGTGCCTGGACGGGCCGAGCTAACTATGGCTACACCTTC

D gene: TRBD1
clone size: .
V gene: TRBV19
J gene: TRBJ1-2
CDR3 protein: CASRSDRGLTGGYTF
CDR3 DNA: TGTGCCAGTAGGTCGGACAGGGGGTTGACCGGGGGCTACACCTTC

D gene: .
clone size: .
V gene: TRBV15
J gene: TRBJ2-7
CDR3 protein: CATSRESGDSYEQYF
CDR3 DNA: TGTGCCACCAGCAGAGAGTCCGGGGATTCCTACGAGCAGTACTTC

D gene: .
clone size: .
V gene: TRBV19
J gene: TRBJ1-2
CDR3 protein: CATLSPSNYGYTF
CDR3 DNA: TGTGCCACCCTGAGTCCCTCTAACTATGGCTACACCTTC

D gene: TRBD1
clone size: few
V gene: TRBV2
J gene: TRBJ1-1
CDR3 protein: CASSSQGALRMEAFF
CDR3 DNA: TGTGCCAGCAGCTCACAGGGGGCGCTTCGGATGGAAGCTTTCTTT

D gene: .
clone size: .
V gene: TRBV24-1
J gene: TRBJ1-2
CDR3 protein: CATSDATGRYYGYTF
CDR3 DNA: TGTGCCACCAGTGATGCAACAGGACGTTACTATGGCTACACCTTC

D gene: .
clone size: .
V gene: TRBV21-1
J gene: TRBJ2-3
CDR3 protein: CASSNTLQTSTDTQYF
CDR3 DNA: TGTGCCAGCAGCAATACCCTTCAGACTAGCACAGATACGCAGTATTTT

D gene: .
clone size: .
V gene: TRBV16
J gene: TRBJ2-3
CDR3 protein: CASSQRSGRTDTQYF
CDR3 DNA: TGTGCCAGCAGCCAAAGATCCGGGCGCACAGATACGCAGTATTTT

D gene: TRBD1
clone size: .
V gene: TRBV5-4
J gene: TRBJ1-6
CDR3 protein: CASSLTQTGAHSPLHF
CDR3 DNA: TGTGCCAGCAGCTTGACCCAAACAGGGGCCCATTCACCCCTCCACTTT

D gene: .
clone size: .
V gene: TRBV28
J gene: TRBJ1-2
CDR3 protein: CASTGGTTYGYTF
CDR3 DNA: TGTGCCAGCACGGGGGGCACGACGTATGGCTACACCTTC

D gene: .
clone size: .
V gene: TRBV4-2
J gene: TRBJ1-1
CDR3 protein: CASSQGRQEATEAFF
CDR3 DNA: TGTGCCAGCAGCCAAGGCCGACAGGAAGCGACTGAAGCTTTCTTT

D gene: .
clone size: .
V gene: TRBV11-2
J gene: TRBJ2-7
CDR3 protein: CASSLERGTPYEQYF
CDR3 DNA: TGTGCCAGCAGCTTAGAGAGAGGGACCCCGTACGAGCAGTACTTC

D gene: TRBD2
clone size: .
V gene: TRBV5-6
J gene: TRBJ2-6
CDR3 protein: CASSFGGITGANVLTF
CDR3 DNA: TGTGCCAGCAGCTTCGGGGGGATCACTGGGGCCAACGTCCTGACTTTC

D gene: TRBD1
clone size: .
V gene: TRBV25-1
J gene: TRBJ1-2
CDR3 protein: CASSAGQGARGYTF
CDR3 DNA: TGTGCCAGCAGTGCGGGACAGGGGGCGCGAGGCTACACCTTC

D gene: .
clone size: .
V gene: TRBV24-1
J gene: TRBJ2-1
CDR3 protein: CATSDTSGDDEQFF
CDR3 DNA: TGTGCCACCAGTGACACGTCTGGTGATGATGAGCAGTTCTTC

D gene: TRBD1
clone size: .
V gene: TRBV18
J gene: TRBJ1-1
CDR3 protein: CASSPADRGINTEAFF
CDR3 DNA: TGTGCCAGCTCACCTGCAGACAGGGGGATTAACACTGAAGCTTTCTTT

D gene: .
clone size: .
V gene: TRBV6-2/TRBV6-3
J gene: TRBJ1-1
CDR3 protein: CASSPTGTDPLGTEAFF
CDR3 DNA: TGTGCCAGCAGCCCTACGGGTACAGACCCATTGGGGACTGAAGCTTTCTTT

D gene: .
clone size: .
V gene: TRBV18
J gene: TRBJ2-1
CDR3 protein: CASSPEAYLVYEQFF
CDR3 DNA: TGTGCCAGCAGCCCGGAGGCCTATCTGGTGTATGAGCAGTTCTTC

D gene: .
clone size: few
V gene: TRBV5-1
J gene: TRBJ1-2
CDR3 protein: CASSLSPGNYGYTF
CDR3 DNA: TGCGCCAGCAGCTTGAGTCCAGGGAACTATGGCTACACCTTC

D gene: TRBD1
clone size: .
V gene: TRBV18
J gene: TRBJ1-3
CDR3 protein: CASSQGTGTDTIYF
CDR3 DNA: TGTGCCAGCTCCCAAGGGACAGGGACGGACACCATATATTTT

D gene: .
clone size: .
V gene: TRBV6-4
J gene: TRBJ1-2
CDR3 protein: CASSEGGYGYTF
CDR3 DNA: TGTGCCAGCAGTGAAGGGGGATATGGCTACACCTTC

D gene: TRBD2
clone size: .
V gene: TRBV7-2
J gene: TRBJ2-1
CDR3 protein: CASSSLAGGFYNEQFF
CDR3 DNA: TGTGCCAGCAGCTCCTTAGCGGGGGGGTTCTACAATGAGCAGTTCTTC

D gene: TRBD1
clone size: .
V gene: TRBV10-2
J gene: TRBJ2-2
CDR3 protein: CASSDPGQGAGELFF
CDR3 DNA: TGCGCCAGCAGTGATCCGGGACAGGGTGCCGGGGAGCTGTTTTTT

D gene: TRBD1
clone size: .
V gene: TRBV7-9
J gene: TRBJ1-6
CDR3 protein: CASSSTGINSPLHF
CDR3 DNA: TGTGCCAGCAGCTCGACAGGGATTAATTCACCCCTCCACTTT

D gene: TRBD1
clone size: .
V gene: TRBV7-9
J gene: TRBJ1-2
CDR3 protein: CASSSEPGQGLGYTF
CDR3 DNA: TGTGCCAGCAGCTCCGAGCCGGGACAGGGGCTCGGCTACACCTTC